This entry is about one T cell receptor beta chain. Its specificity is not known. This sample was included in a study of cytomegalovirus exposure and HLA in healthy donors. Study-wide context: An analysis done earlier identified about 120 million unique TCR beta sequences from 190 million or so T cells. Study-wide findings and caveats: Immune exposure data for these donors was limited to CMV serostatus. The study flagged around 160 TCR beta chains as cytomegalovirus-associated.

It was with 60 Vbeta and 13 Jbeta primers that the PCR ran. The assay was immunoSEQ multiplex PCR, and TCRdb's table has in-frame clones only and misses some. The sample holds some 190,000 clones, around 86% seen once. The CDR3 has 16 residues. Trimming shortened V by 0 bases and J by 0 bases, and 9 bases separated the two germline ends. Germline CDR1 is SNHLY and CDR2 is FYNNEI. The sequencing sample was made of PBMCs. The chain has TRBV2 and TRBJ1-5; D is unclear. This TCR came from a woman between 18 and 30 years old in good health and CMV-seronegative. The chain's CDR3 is CASSEALADSNQPQHF. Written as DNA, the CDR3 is TGTGCCAGCAGTGAAGCCTTAGCAGATAGCAATCAGCCCCAGCATTTT.